This is a list of T cell receptor beta chains from one sample in a study of neurological immune-mediated disorders. TCRdb analysed the 5' RACE reads with MiXCR anew, one entry per CDR3 protein. In the table there are over 25,000 distinct CDR3 sequences, 9% to 13% of which are singletons. Material for sequencing was PBMCs. These receptors all come from a woman in her sixties in good health. The CDR3 runs from the conserved cysteine through the conserved F or W. The order of the fields is CDR3 DNA, CDR3 protein, D gene, clone size, J gene, V gene. D genes are given only for firm matches. A clone size is listed for some rows: how often the clone was seen (once, few, many), or a class if it is expanded.

cdr3_nt: TGTGCCAGCAGCTTTTCCCGAATCAATGAGCAGTTCTTC
cdr3_aa: CASSFSRINEQFF
d_call: NA
clone_size: NA
j_call: TRBJ2-1
v_call: TRBV7-7

cdr3_nt: TGCAGTGCTAGAGATTCCGCCAGGGGCATTAGGGAGCAGTACTTC
cdr3_aa: CSARDSARGIREQYF
d_call: NA
clone_size: many
j_call: TRBJ2-7
v_call: TRBV20-1

cdr3_nt: TGTGCCAGCAGTCCGACAGGTACGAGCTATGGCTACACCTTC
cdr3_aa: CASSPTGTSYGYTF
d_call: NA
clone_size: many
j_call: TRBJ1-2
v_call: TRBV27

cdr3_nt: TGCAGCGTTGGGGAGCAGGGACCCAAAGAGACCCAGTACTTC
cdr3_aa: CSVGEQGPKETQYF
d_call: NA
clone_size: many
j_call: TRBJ2-5
v_call: TRBV29-1

cdr3_nt: TGTGCCAGCAGCTCCCTGGTTGTAATAGGGAGCAATGAGCAGTTCTTC
cdr3_aa: CASSSLVVIGSNEQFF
d_call: NA
clone_size: many
j_call: TRBJ2-1
v_call: TRBV7-2

cdr3_nt: TGCAGTGCCCTAGGGGCGGCGACCCAGTACTTC
cdr3_aa: CSALGAATQYF
d_call: NA
clone_size: many
j_call: TRBJ2-5
v_call: TRBV20-1

cdr3_nt: TGTGCCAGCAGCCCCGGACGGCGGGGCGATACGCAGTATTTT
cdr3_aa: CASSPGRRGDTQYF
d_call: NA
clone_size: many
j_call: TRBJ2-3
v_call: TRBV7-2

cdr3_nt: TGTGCCAGCAGCTTAGCGTGGGGGGGAAACACCGGGGAGCTGTTTTTT
cdr3_aa: CASSLAWGGNTGELFF
d_call: TRBD2
clone_size: many
j_call: TRBJ2-2
v_call: TRBV7-7

cdr3_nt: TGCGCCAGCAGCTTGGGGCCAGGGGCGGGGAATGAGCAGTTCTTC
cdr3_aa: CASSLGPGAGNEQFF
d_call: NA
clone_size: many
j_call: TRBJ2-1
v_call: TRBV5-1

cdr3_nt: TGTGCCAGCAGCGTAGGAAGGGGGCCGGCGAGGGAGCAGTACTTC
cdr3_aa: CASSVGRGPAREQYF
d_call: TRBD1
clone_size: few
j_call: TRBJ2-7
v_call: TRBV9

cdr3_nt: TGCAGTGCTAGAGCCGGGGGAGGGTCGGGGTATGGCTACACCTTC
cdr3_aa: CSARAGGGSGYGYTF
d_call: NA
clone_size: many
j_call: TRBJ1-2
v_call: TRBV20-1

cdr3_nt: TGTGCCAGCAGTTACTCCTCGGACGGCGACATTCAGTACTTC
cdr3_aa: CASSYSSDGDIQYF
d_call: NA
clone_size: many
j_call: TRBJ2-4
v_call: TRBV6-2/TRBV6-3

cdr3_nt: TGTGCCAGCACCCTCCCAGGGGCCTCTGGAAACACCATATATTTT
cdr3_aa: CASTLPGASGNTIYF
d_call: NA
clone_size: many
j_call: TRBJ1-3
v_call: TRBV6-2/TRBV6-3

cdr3_nt: TGTGCCAGCACCGAACAGGCTACTAACTATGGCTACACCTTC
cdr3_aa: CASTEQATNYGYTF
d_call: NA
clone_size: many
j_call: TRBJ1-2
v_call: TRBV6-5

cdr3_nt: TGTGCCAGCAGCCCGCCCGGAGCCAGCGCTAGCACAGATACGCAGTATTTT
cdr3_aa: CASSPPGASASTDTQYF
d_call: NA
clone_size: many
j_call: TRBJ2-3
v_call: TRBV3-1

cdr3_nt: TGCAGTGCTAGAGGGGGGGGCACTGGGGCCAACGTCCTGACTTTC
cdr3_aa: CSARGGGTGANVLTF
d_call: NA
clone_size: many
j_call: TRBJ2-6
v_call: TRBV20-1

cdr3_nt: TGTGCCAGCAGCTTGGGACTAGCGGGAGGCACAGATACGCAGTATTTT
cdr3_aa: CASSLGLAGGTDTQYF
d_call: TRBD2
clone_size: many
j_call: TRBJ2-3
v_call: TRBV7-2